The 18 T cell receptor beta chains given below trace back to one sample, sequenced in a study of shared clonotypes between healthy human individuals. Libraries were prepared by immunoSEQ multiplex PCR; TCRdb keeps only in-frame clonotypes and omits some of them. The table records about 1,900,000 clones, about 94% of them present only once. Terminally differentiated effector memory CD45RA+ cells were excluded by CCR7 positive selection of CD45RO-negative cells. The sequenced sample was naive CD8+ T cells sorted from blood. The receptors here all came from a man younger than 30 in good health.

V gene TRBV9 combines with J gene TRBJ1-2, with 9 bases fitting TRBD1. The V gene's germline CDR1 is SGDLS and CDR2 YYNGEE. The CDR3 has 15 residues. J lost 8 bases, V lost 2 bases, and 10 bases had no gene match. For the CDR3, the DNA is TGTGCCAGCAGCGTGGCCACCGGGACAGGGCCCGGCTACACCTTC. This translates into CASSVATGTGPGYTF.

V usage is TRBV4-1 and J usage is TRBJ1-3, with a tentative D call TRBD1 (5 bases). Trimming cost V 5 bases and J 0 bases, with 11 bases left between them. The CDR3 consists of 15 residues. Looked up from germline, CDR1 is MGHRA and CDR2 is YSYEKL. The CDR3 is CASSSTGGSGNTIYF. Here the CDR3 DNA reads TGCGCCAGCAGCTCTACGGGGGGCTCTGGAAACACCATATATTTT.

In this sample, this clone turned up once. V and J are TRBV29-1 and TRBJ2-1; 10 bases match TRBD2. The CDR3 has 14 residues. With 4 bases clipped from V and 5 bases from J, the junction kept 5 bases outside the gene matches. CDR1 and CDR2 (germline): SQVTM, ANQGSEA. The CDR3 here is CSVALLAGDNEQFF. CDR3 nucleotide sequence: TGCAGCGTTGCCCTGCTAGCGGGAGACAATGAGCAGTTCTTC.

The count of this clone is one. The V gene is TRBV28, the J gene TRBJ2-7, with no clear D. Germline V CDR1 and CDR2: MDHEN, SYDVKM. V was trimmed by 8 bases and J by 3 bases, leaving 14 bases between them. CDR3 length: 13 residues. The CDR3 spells CASGTFAGYEQYF. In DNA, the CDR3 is TGTGCCAGCGGAACCTTTGCAGGCTACGAGCAGTACTTC.

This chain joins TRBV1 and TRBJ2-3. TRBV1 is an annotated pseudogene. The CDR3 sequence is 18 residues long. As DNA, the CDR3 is TGCACCAGCAGCCAAGATGGGGCTAGCCCCAGCAGCACAGATACGCAGTATTTT. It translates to CTSSQDGASPSSTDTQYF.

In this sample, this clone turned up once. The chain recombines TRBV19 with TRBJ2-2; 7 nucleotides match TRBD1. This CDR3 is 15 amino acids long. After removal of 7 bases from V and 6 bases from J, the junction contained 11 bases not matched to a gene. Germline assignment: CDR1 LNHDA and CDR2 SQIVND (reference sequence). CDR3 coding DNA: TGTGCCAGTACCTTCGACAGGGAAGGGGCCGGGGAGCTGTTTTTT. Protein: CASTFDREGAGELFF.

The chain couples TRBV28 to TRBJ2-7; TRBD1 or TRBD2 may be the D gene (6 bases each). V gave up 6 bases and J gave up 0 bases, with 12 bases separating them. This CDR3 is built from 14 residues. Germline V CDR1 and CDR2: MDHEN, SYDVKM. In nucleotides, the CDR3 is TGTGCCAGCAGCATGGAGGGGGACTCCTACGAGCAGTACTTC. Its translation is CASSMEGDSYEQYF.

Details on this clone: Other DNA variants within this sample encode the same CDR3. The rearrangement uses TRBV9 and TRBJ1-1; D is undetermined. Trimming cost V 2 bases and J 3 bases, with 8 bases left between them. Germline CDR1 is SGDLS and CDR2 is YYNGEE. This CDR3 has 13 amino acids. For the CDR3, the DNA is TGTGCCAGCAGCGTGTGGGATGACACTGAAGCTTTCTTT. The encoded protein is CASSVWDDTEAFF.

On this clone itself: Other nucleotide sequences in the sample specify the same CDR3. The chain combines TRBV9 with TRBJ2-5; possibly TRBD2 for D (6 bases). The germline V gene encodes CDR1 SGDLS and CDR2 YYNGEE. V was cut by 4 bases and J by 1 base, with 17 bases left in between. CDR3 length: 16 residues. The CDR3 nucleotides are TGTGCCAGCAGCCCTCTGGGTGGAGGGCCCCAAGAGACCCAGTACTTC. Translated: CASSPLGGGPQETQYF.

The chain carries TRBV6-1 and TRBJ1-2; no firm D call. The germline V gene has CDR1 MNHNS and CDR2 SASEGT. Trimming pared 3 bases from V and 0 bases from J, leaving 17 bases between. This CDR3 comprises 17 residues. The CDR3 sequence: CASSEGRSVLANYGYTF. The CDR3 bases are TGTGCCAGCAGTGAGGGCAGGTCGGTCCTTGCTAACTATGGCTACACCTTC.

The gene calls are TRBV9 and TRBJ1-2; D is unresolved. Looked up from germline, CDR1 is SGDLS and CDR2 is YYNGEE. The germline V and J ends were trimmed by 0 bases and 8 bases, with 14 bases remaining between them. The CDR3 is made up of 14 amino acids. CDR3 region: CASSVGLDPRGYTF. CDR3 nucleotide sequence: TGTGCCAGCAGCGTAGGTTTAGACCCCCGCGGCTACACCTTC.

The CDR3 sequence is CASSESNYQTQYF. CDR3 in DNA: TGCGCCAGCAGTGAGTCGAACTACCAGACCCAGTACTTC. The chain employs TRBV10-1 and TRBJ2-5; D not resolved. The V gene's germline CDR1 is WNHNN and CDR2 SYGVQD (reference sequence). The CDR3 runs to 13 residues. V lost 0 bases, J lost 6 bases, and 8 bases lay in between.

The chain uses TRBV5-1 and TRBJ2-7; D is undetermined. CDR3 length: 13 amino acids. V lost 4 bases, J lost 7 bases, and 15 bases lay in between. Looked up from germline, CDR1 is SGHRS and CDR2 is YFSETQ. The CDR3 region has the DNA TGCGCCAGCAGCACCGGGCCAGCCGGGGAGCAGTACTTC. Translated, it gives CASSTGPAGEQYF.

CDR3: CASSLGGQGWYEQYF. CDR3 DNA sequence: TGTGCCAGCAGCTTAGGGGGGCAGGGATGGTACGAGCAGTACTTC. The chain couples TRBV7-9 to TRBJ2-7, with a tentative D call TRBD1 (6 bases). The CDR3 length is 15 residues. Germline lookup yields CDR1 SEHNR and CDR2 FQNEAQ (reference sequence). V shed 1 base and J shed 4 bases, with 14 bases lying between them.

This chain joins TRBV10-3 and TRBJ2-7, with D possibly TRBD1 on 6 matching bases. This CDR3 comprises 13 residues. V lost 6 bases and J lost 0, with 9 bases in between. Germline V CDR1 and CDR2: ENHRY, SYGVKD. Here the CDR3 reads CAIRRDTSYEQYF. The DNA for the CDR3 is TGTGCCATCAGACGGGACACCTCCTACGAGCAGTACTTC.

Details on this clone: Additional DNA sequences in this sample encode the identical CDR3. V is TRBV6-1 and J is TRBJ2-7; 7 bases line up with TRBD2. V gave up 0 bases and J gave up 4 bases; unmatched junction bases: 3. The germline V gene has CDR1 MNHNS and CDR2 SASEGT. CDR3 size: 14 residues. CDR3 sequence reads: CASSEAGGSYEQYF. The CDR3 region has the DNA TGTGCCAGCAGTGAAGCGGGCGGGAGTTACGAGCAGTACTTC.

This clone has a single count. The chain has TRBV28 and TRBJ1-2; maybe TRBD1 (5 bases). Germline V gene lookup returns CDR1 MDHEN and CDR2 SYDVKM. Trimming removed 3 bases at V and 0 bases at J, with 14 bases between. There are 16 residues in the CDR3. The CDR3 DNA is TGTGCCAGCAGTTTCAGCAGGGCCTCATCTAACTATGGCTACACCTTC. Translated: CASSFSRASSNYGYTF.

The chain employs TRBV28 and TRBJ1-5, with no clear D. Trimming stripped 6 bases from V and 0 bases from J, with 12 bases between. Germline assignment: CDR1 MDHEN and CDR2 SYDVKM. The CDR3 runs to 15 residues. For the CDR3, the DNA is TGTGCCAGCAGAATACGCCTAGATAGCAATCAGCCCCAGCATTTT. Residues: CASRIRLDSNQPQHF.